This record concerns one T cell receptor (beta chain) sequence. Use of 60 Vbeta and 13 Jbeta primers characterized the PCR. Only in-frame clones appear in the TCRdb table, and some are missing; sequencing was by immunoSEQ multiplex PCR. The sample yields 200,000 to 250,000 clones, over 65% seen once. This entry is derived from a study of cytomegalovirus exposure and HLA in healthy donors. Germline V lookup: CDR1 LNHNV, CDR2 YYDKDF (reference sequence). The CDR3 spans 12 residues. V dropped 0 bases and J dropped 11 bases, with 8 bases sitting between them. This clonotype was obtained from a man aged 35 to 55 in good health and CMV-seronegative. Sequenced input: PBMCs. The rearrangement joins TRBV15 to TRBJ1-5; D is ambiguous. This CDR3 reads CATSRDEAAQHF. As DNA, the CDR3 is TGTGCCACCAGCAGAGATGAGGCGGCCCAGCATTTT.